The 5 T cell receptor beta chains in this list originate from one sample, sequenced in a study of control samples from healthy donors and cancer patients. The data were produced by immunoSEQ multiplex PCR, yet TCRdb's version contains in-frame clones alone and is incomplete. The sample includes approximately 160,000 clones, over 85% of them seen just once. Sequences were obtained from blood. These receptors originate from a woman aged 55-70 years in good health.

This chain uses TRBV4-2 with TRBJ1-3; the D is unclear. In germline, CDR1 is LGHNA, CDR2 YNFKEQ. V dropped 0 bases and J dropped 2 bases, with 11 bases sitting between them. The CDR3 extends over 16 amino acids. The DNA of the CDR3 is TGTGCCAGCAGCCAAGAGGTCCGGGATACTGGAAACACCATATATTTT. Its translation: CASSQEVRDTGNTIYF.

The chain couples TRBV15 to TRBJ2-3; D is uncertain. Germline V gene lookup returns CDR1 LNHNV and CDR2 YYDKDF (reference sequence). The CDR3 sequence is 13 residues long. Trimming removed 1 base from V and 4 bases from J, with 6 bases in between. CDR3 in amino acids: CATSRGVADTQYF. The CDR3 nucleotides read TGTGCCACCAGCAGAGGGGTGGCAGATACGCAGTATTTT.

The rearrangement uses TRBV6-6 and TRBJ2-5; 8 nucleotides line up with TRBD1. The germline CDR1 and CDR2 sequences are MNHNY and SVGAGI (reference sequence). V shed 6 bases and J 4 bases; nucleotides not matched to a gene: 10. The CDR3 has 15 residues. The CDR3 DNA follows: TGTGCCAGCAGCCTCCAAGGGACAGGTGGAGAGACCCAGTACTTC. Its translation: CASSLQGTGGETQYF.

The V gene is TRBV10-3, the J gene TRBJ2-1; 9 bases agree with TRBD2. This CDR3 region has 15 residues. The junction had 11 bases not matched to a gene; V was cut back by 3 bases and J by 11 bases. The V gene's germline CDR1 is ENHRY and CDR2 SYGVKD. The CDR3 DNA reads TGTGCCATCAGTGACCCCGGGAGCGGGGGGACCCAGCAGTTCTTC. Residues: CAISDPGSGGTQQFF.

The CDR3 loop reads CASSVRVDGEKLFF. CDR3 DNA sequence: TGCGCCAGCAGCGTTAGGGTGGACGGGGAAAAACTGTTTTTT. The V call is TRBV5-1, the J call TRBJ1-4; no clear D. CDR3 size: 14 residues. In germline, CDR1 is SGHRS, CDR2 YFSETQ. V lost 4 bases to trimming and J lost 8 bases, with 15 bases between them.